The clone carrying this TCR beta chain was seen ten or more times. Its antigen remains unidentified. Germline and junction disagree at one end, which may indicate a read error. From blood, about 240-500 ng of genomic DNA served as TRB template. Germline V gives CDR1 SGHRS, CDR2 YFSETQ. This CDR3 has 13 amino acids. The sample originates from a study of T and B cells in COVID-19 patients. Points from the study as a whole: In COVID-19 patients, T cell receptor beta variable and joining gene use was reportedly strongly skewed.

Multiplex PCR with BIOMED2 TRB-A/B primer pools amplified TRB rearrangements. TCRdb used MiXCR to reprocess the multiplex PCR reads, holding one entry per CDR3 protein. The table lists roughly 27,000 distinct CDR3 sequences, around a third of them singletons. This receptor was identified in a human donor who had recovered from COVID-19. J is TRBJ1-1 and V is TRBV5-1; weak D call: TRBD1 (6 bases). Sequencing was done on a sample of blood. The CDR3 coding sequence is TGTGCCAGTAGCCTAGGGGGTAACACTGAAGCTTTCTTT. As protein: CASSLGGNTEAFF.